The present entry profiles one TCR beta chain with its context. Trimming pared 5 bases from V and 3 bases from J, leaving 14 bases between. This CDR3 comprises 14 residues. Germline V gene sequence: CDR1 SGHTS, CDR2 YDEGEE. PCR employed 60 Vbeta and 13 Jbeta primers. Measured with immunoSEQ multiplex PCR; TCRdb has only the in-frame clones, and not every one. The sample includes more than 80,000 clones, about 76% of them seen just once. This entry comes from a study of cytomegalovirus exposure and HLA in healthy donors. The sequencing sample was made of PBMCs. The chain has TRBV5-8 and TRBJ2-5, with D perhaps matching TRBD2 (5 bases). The clonotype originates from a woman between 50 and 59 years old in good health and CMV-seropositive. Written as DNA, the CDR3 is TGTGCCAGCAGAGTAGCGAGCTGGGAAGAGACCCAGTACTTC. This gives the protein CASRVASWEETQYF.